This T cell receptor beta chain was sequenced during a study of T-cell reconstitution after alpha-beta-depleted transplantation in children. This clonotype was seen only a few times. Its antigen remains unidentified. Construction of the TCRbeta library involved unique molecular identifiers. One entry per CDR3 protein results from TCRdb running MiXCR on the PCR reads. The data show 55,000 to 65,000 distinct CDR3 sequences, with about 40% seen just once and roughly 98% held by the top ten. This CDR3 has 16 residues. Germline assignment: CDR1 KGHDR and CDR2 SFDVKD. Trimming removed 1 base from V and 2 bases from J; junction bases left unmatched: 6. Study conclusions and caveats: Newly made T cells mostly supplied T-cell counts and diversity one year after transplant. Alpha-beta T cells about two months after transplant reportedly derived from several hundred expanded graft clones.

Sequenced material: PBMCs, mostly from graft donor cells, taken 360 days after TCRalphabeta/CD19-depleted stem cell transplant. The gene calls are TRBV24-1 and TRBJ2-5, with 7 bases fitting TRBD2. The TCR was taken from a male patient younger than 18 who had a stem cell transplant for acute lymphoblastic leukemia, so the T cells may come from the graft donor. The CDR3 coding sequence is TGTGCCACCAGTGATTTTCCTGGGGGGGAGCAAGAGACCCAGTACTTC. It translates to CATSDFPGGEQETQYF.